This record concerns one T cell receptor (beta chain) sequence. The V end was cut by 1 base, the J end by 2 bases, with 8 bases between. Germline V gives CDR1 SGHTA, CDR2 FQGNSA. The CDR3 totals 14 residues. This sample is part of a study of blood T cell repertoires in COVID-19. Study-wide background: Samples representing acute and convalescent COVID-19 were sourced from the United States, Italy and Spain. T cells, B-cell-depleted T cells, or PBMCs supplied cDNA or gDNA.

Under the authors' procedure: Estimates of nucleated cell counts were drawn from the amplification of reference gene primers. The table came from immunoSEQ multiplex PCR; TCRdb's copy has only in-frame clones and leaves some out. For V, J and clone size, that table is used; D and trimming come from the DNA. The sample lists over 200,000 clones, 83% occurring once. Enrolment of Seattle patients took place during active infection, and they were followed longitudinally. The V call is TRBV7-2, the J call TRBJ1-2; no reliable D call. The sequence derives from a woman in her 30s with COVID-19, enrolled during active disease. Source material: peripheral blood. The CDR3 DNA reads TGTGCCAGCAGCTTAGGGGCAGGCAACTATGGCTACACCTTC. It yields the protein CASSLGAGNYGYTF.